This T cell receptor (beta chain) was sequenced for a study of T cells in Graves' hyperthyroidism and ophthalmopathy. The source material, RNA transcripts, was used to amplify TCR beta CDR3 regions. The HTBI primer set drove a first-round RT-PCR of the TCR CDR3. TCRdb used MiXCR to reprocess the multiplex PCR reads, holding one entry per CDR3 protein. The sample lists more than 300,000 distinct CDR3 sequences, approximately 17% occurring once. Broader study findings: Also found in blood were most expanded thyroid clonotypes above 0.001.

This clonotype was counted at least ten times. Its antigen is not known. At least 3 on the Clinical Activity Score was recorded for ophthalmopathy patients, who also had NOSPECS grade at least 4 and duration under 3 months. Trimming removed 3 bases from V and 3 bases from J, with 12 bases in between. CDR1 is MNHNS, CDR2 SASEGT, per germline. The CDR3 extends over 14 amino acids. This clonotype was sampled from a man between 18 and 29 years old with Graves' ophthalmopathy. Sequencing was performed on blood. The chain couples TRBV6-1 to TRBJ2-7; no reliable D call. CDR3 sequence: CASSEVRAIYEQYF. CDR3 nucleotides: TGTGCCAGCAGTGAGGTCCGGGCGATCTACGAGCAGTACTTC.